The 15 T cell receptor beta chains given below trace back to one sample, sequenced in a study of graft-versus-host responses after intestinal transplantation. TCRdb's copy holds only in-frame clones and misses some; the assay was immunoSEQ multiplex PCR. Seen here are 130,000 or so clones, 90% to 95% observed once, and the top ten hold roughly 0.17%. These receptors have no identified antigens. The sample was unstimulated CD4+ T cells sorted from spleen or lymph node cells, taken before intestinal transplant. These receptors came from a human donor who received an intestinal transplant.

This chain connects TRBV5-1 to TRBJ2-2; possible D gene TRBD2, 5 bases. The V gene lost 4 bases and the J gene lost 4 bases, with 11 bases spanning the gap. Germline CDR1 and CDR2: SGHRS and YFSETQ. The CDR3 runs to 14 residues. The CDR3 DNA reads as TGCGCCAGCAGCCAGCGGACCTTCACCGGGGAGCTGTTTTTT. Protein product: CASSQRTFTGELFF.

This sequence joins TRBV29-1 and TRBJ1-3; 7 bases agree with TRBD1. CDR3 length: 14 residues. Looked up from germline, CDR1 is SQVTM and CDR2 is ANQGSEA. The V and J ends lost 2 bases and 2 bases, in that order; junction bases with no gene match: 3. DNA of the CDR3: TGCAGCGTTGAAATAACAGGGGCTGGAAACACCATATATTTT. Amino acids: CSVEITGAGNTIYF.

V is TRBV10-1 and J is TRBJ1-1, with 9 bases that match TRBD1. The germline V gene encodes CDR1 WNHNN and CDR2 SYGVQD (reference sequence). J gave up 1 base and V 6 bases, and 6 bases lay outside the gene matches. The CDR3 has 15 residues. The CDR3 protein is CASSAGTGRNTEAFF. Written as DNA, the CDR3 is TGCGCCAGCAGCGCCGGGACAGGGAGGAACACTGAAGCTTTCTTT.

This CDR3 is CASSLGANYGYTF. The CDR3, as DNA: TGCGCCAGCAGCTTGGGGGCTAACTATGGCTACACCTTC. This chain links TRBV5-1 with TRBJ1-2, with D uncertain. V was pared by 0 bases and J by 0 bases, with 3 bases between. Germline V CDR1 and CDR2: SGHRS, YFSETQ. The CDR3 contains 13 residues.

The genes are TRBV11-1 and TRBJ2-5; 11 bases match TRBD1. Trimming at V came to 5 bases and at J to 5 bases, leaving 4 bases not matched to a gene. The CDR3 extends over 14 amino acids. The V gene's germline CDR1 is SGHAT and CDR2 FQDESV (reference sequence). CDR3 sequence reads: CASSPGQGGETQYF. CDR3 DNA sequence: TGTGCCAGCAGCCCGGGACAGGGGGGGGAGACCCAGTACTTC.

The chain links TRBV5-1 to TRBJ2-1; 8 nucleotides align to TRBD2. The junction had 9 bases not matched to a gene; V was cut back by 4 bases and J by 9 bases. Germline V gene lookup returns CDR1 SGHRS and CDR2 YFSETQ. The CDR3 spans 14 residues. CDR3 nucleotide sequence: TGCGCCAGCAGCCCCCGGGGGGGCCGCAGTGAGCAGTTCTTC. This encodes CASSPRGGRSEQFF.

The J gene is TRBJ2-3, the V gene TRBV29-1; D remains ambiguous. This CDR3 is 15 amino acids long. With 7 bases removed from V and 0 bases from J, the gap between germline ends came to 17 bases. Germline V gene data show CDR1 as SQVTM and CDR2 as ANQGSEA. The CDR3 loop reads CSATRGSMSTDTQYF. CDR3 DNA: TGCAGCGCCACCCGCGGATCGATGAGCACAGATACGCAGTATTTT.

J is TRBJ2-7 and V is TRBV18; tentatively, D is TRBD1 or TRBD2 (6 bases each). The CDR3 totals 15 residues. V gave up 6 bases and J gave up 5 bases, with 20 bases separating them. Germline assignment: CDR1 KGHSH and CDR2 LQKENI. The CDR3 reads CASSQIPGAGNEQYF. The CDR3 DNA follows: TGTGCCAGCTCGCAAATCCCGGGGGCGGGGAACGAGCAGTACTTC. Full variable domain (remainder filled in from reference TRBV18 and TRBJ2-7): NAGVMQNPRHLVRRRGQEARLRCSPMKGHSHVYWYRQLPEEGLKFMVYLQKENIIDESGMPKERFSAEFPKEGPSILRIQQVVRGDSAAYFCASSQIPGAGNEQYFGPGTRLTVT.

The J gene is TRBJ1-5, the V gene TRBV19, with unresolved D. V dropped 9 bases and J dropped 2 bases, with 14 bases sitting between them. In germline, CDR1 is LNHDA, CDR2 SQIVND (reference sequence). The CDR3 totals 14 residues. The CDR3 coding sequence is TGTGCCAGCACCATCCGGGTTGGCAATCAGCCCCAGCATTTT. Translated, it gives CASTIRVGNQPQHF.

J is TRBJ2-3 and V is TRBV10-1; D gene uncertain. Germline V gene lookup returns CDR1 WNHNN and CDR2 SYGVQD (reference sequence). CDR3 size: 16 residues. Trimming took 6 bases from V and 0 from J, leaving 16 bases between them. As DNA, the CDR3 is TGCGCCAGCAGCGTGACTCCCTTGGCAAGCACAGATACGCAGTATTTT. Translated, it gives CASSVTPLASTDTQYF.

The V and J genes are TRBV2 and TRBJ2-3, with TRBD2 as a possible D gene (6 bases). This CDR3 comprises 15 residues. V was pared by 8 bases and J by 2 bases, with 17 bases between. Germline-derived CDR1 and CDR2 are SNHLY and FYNNEI. CDR3 region: CASRKEIAATDTQYF. CDR3 sequence (DNA): TGTGCCAGCCGGAAGGAAATAGCGGCCACAGATACGCAGTATTTT. Full variable domain (outside the CDR3, taken from reference TRBV2 and TRBJ2-3): EPEVTQTPSHQVTQMGQEVILRCVPISNHLYFYWYRQILGQKVEFLVSFYNNEISEKSEIFDDQFSVERPDGSNFTLKIRSTKLEDSAMYFCASRKEIAATDTQYFGPGTRLTVL.

The V and J genes are TRBV11-2 and TRBJ1-1; 10 positions agree with TRBD1. CDR1 and CDR2 (germline): SGHAT, FQNNGV. The CDR3 runs 17 residues. V dropped 6 bases and J dropped 3; count of bases not matched to a gene: 13. CDR3 residues: CASSRNRDRGWYTEAFF. For the CDR3, the DNA is TGTGCCAGCAGTCGCAACCGGGACAGGGGATGGTACACTGAAGCTTTCTTT.

This clone was recorded once. The chain links TRBV20-1 to TRBJ1-1, with 8 nucleotides matching TRBD1. In germline, CDR1 is DFQATT, CDR2 SNEGSKA (reference sequence). This CDR3 is 11 amino acids long. Trimming removed 7 bases from V and 11 bases from J; junction bases left unmatched: 9. DNA for the CDR3: TGCAGTGGCCCCACAGGGGGAAGGGCTTTCTTT. Protein: CSGPTGGRAFF.

J is TRBJ1-3 and V is TRBV7-8; D uncertain. CDR1 is SGHVS and CDR2 is FQNEAQ in the germline V gene. This CDR3 has 14 amino acids. The V end was cut by 1 base, the J end by 4 bases, with 8 bases between. CDR3 in amino acids: CASSLVGGGNTIYF. The CDR3 region has the DNA TGTGCCAGCAGCTTAGTGGGAGGGGGAAACACCATATATTTT.

This clone showed up just a few times. The chain employs TRBV7-7 and TRBJ2-5, with 14 bases fitting TRBD2. With V trimmed by 2 bases and J by 5 bases, 10 bases remained unmatched. CDR1 and CDR2 (germline): SSHAT, FNYEAQ (reference sequence). CDR3 length: 18 amino acids. CDR3: CASSLWTSGGIGRETQYF. The CDR3, as DNA: TGTGCCAGCAGCTTATGGACTAGCGGGGGGATCGGGCGGGAGACCCAGTACTTC.